The clone carrying this T cell receptor beta chain showed up just a few times. The target antigen is unknown. The V gene lost 6 bases and the J gene lost 10 bases, with 19 bases spanning the gap. The CDR3 covers 14 residues. This specimen comes from a study of response to subunit inactivated influenza vaccine. Broader study findings: Only a handful of new T cells, the authors suggested, are recruited with each seasonal influenza vaccination.

MiXCR, applied by TCRdb to the RT-PCR reads, yields one record per CDR3 protein. This table holds under 850,000 distinct CDR3 sequences, around 20% found once. This material consisted of PBMCs from blood, taken less than 6 days after vaccination. The TCR comes from a man over 45 who received an inactivated influenza vaccine. The chain combines TRBV12-3 or TRBV12-4 with TRBJ2-1; perhaps TRBD1 as D (6 bases). Here the CDR3 reads CASSPTTGYGEQFF. The CDR3 DNA reads as TGTGCCAGCAGCCCTACTACAGGGTACGGGGAGCAGTTCTTC.